The 14 T cell receptor beta chains in this list originate from one sample, sequenced in a study of T cell changes during pregnancy in multiple sclerosis. The method was immunoSEQ multiplex PCR; TCRdb's version includes in-frame clones alone and lacks a portion of them. The data contain around 80,000 clones, nearly 95% of them singletons. The specimen comprised peripheral blood, sampled in the second trimester of pregnancy. The receptors stem from a female donor in good health, enrolled as a control in a pregnancy study.

Only one count was recorded for this clone. CDR3 sequence reads: CASSLEGSGIDIQYF. The CDR3 region has the DNA TGTGCCAGCAGCTTAGAAGGTAGCGGGATAGACATTCAGTACTTC. The genes are TRBV7-2 and TRBJ2-4, with 8 positions matching TRBD2. This CDR3 is 15 amino acids long. V was clipped by 1 base and J by 8 bases; unmatched bases: 7. Germline CDR1 and CDR2: SGHTA and FQGNSA.

The rearrangement uses TRBV28 and TRBJ1-4; weak D call: TRBD1 (5 bases). The V end lost 3 bases, the J end lost 3 bases, and 17 bases lay between the germline ends. Germline assignment: CDR1 MDHEN and CDR2 SYDVKM. CDR3 length: 17 amino acids. In DNA, the CDR3 is TGTGCCAGCAGTTTCCTTTTTGCGGGGGGTCCTAATGAAAAACTGTTTTTT. This translates into CASSFLFAGGPNEKLFF. Combining the CDR3 with reference TRBV28 and TRBJ1-4 gives the whole variable domain DVKVTQSSRYLVKRTGEKVFLECVQDMDHENMFWYRQDPGLGLRLIYFSYDVKMKEKGDIPEGYSVSREKKERFSLILESASTNQTSMYLCASSFLFAGGPNEKLFFGSGTQLSVL.

This clone has just one count. The rearrangement links TRBV25-1 to TRBJ2-3, with 7 bases that match TRBD2. V dropped 3 bases and J dropped 6; count of bases not matched to a gene: 12. The length of the CDR3 is 16 residues. Per germline, CDR1 MGHDK and CDR2 SYGVNS. The DNA for the CDR3 is TGTGCCAGCAGTGAGACGCTAGCGGAGCCATGGGATACGCAGTATTTT. This translates into CASSETLAEPWDTQYF.

The chain uses TRBV29-1 and TRBJ1-4; the D gene is possibly TRBD1 (5 bases). V lost 4 bases, J lost 4 bases, and 10 bases lay in between. The CDR3 has 13 amino acids. Germline V lookup: CDR1 SQVTM, CDR2 ANQGSEA. Here the CDR3 DNA reads TGCAGCGTTGTTACGGGGGGTAATGAAAAACTGTTTTTT. This gives the protein CSVVTGGNEKLFF.

The rearrangement joins TRBV9 to TRBJ2-6; D unresolved. Trimming stripped 0 bases from V and 0 bases from J, with 10 bases between. The germline V gene encodes CDR1 SGDLS and CDR2 YYNGEE. The CDR3 loop spans 17 amino acids. CDR3 sequence reads: CASSVGGSSSGANVLTF. Here the CDR3 DNA reads TGTGCCAGCAGCGTAGGAGGTTCGAGCTCTGGGGCCAACGTCCTGACTTTC.

V gene TRBV19 combines with J gene TRBJ2-2; D is unclear. The CDR3 has 14 residues. Germline-derived CDR1 and CDR2 are LNHDA and SQIVND (reference sequence). The V end was cut by 5 bases, the J end by 2 bases, with 9 bases between. CDR3 loop: CASSANPNTGELFF. DNA of the CDR3: TGTGCCAGTAGTGCTAACCCTAACACCGGGGAGCTGTTTTTT.

The chain combines TRBV7-9 with TRBJ2-7; 7 bases fit TRBD1. The length of the CDR3 is 14 residues. Unmatched junction bases numbered 7, after V lost 5 bases and J lost 3 bases. Germline assignment: CDR1 SEHNR and CDR2 FQNEAQ (reference sequence). CDR3 protein: CASSPRDRYYEQYF. The DNA of the CDR3 is TGTGCCAGCAGCCCCCGGGACAGATACTACGAGCAGTACTTC.

The chain combines TRBV5-1 with TRBJ2-5; tentatively, D is TRBD2 (5 bases). This CDR3 is 13 amino acids long. CDR1 SGHRS and CDR2 YFSETQ come from the germline V gene. V lost 4 bases to trimming and J lost 4 bases, with 11 bases between them. CDR3 nucleotides: TGCGCCAGCAGCCACCCGGAGGTAGAGACCCAGTACTTC. Residues: CASSHPEVETQYF.

This chain links TRBV28 with TRBJ1-2, with D tentatively TRBD1 (5 bases). Trimming left V 3 bases short and J 3 bases short, with 11 bases between. The CDR3 sequence is 14 residues long. CDR1 MDHEN and CDR2 SYDVKM come from the germline V gene. As DNA, the CDR3 is TGTGCCAGCAGTTTTAGGGGTAGAGACTATGGCTACACCTTC. It yields the protein CASSFRGRDYGYTF.

Of note for this clone: One junction end disagrees with the germline gene, perhaps due to a read error. The chain carries TRBV7-7 and TRBJ2-1, with D maybe TRBD1 (6 bases). The V gene's germline CDR1 is SSHAT and CDR2 FNYEAQ (reference sequence). The CDR3 has 12 residues. The CDR3 region is CASSLRGGEQFF. The CDR3 DNA follows: TGTGCTAGCAGCTTACGAGGGGGTGAGCAGTTCTTC.

This clone was seen once. The V call is TRBV5-4, the J call TRBJ2-3; D ambiguous. The CDR3 extends over 13 amino acids. With 0 bases removed from V and 1 base from J, the gap between germline ends came to 3 bases. CDR1 is SGHNT, CDR2 YYREEE, per germline (reference sequence). The DNA for the CDR3 is TGTGCCAGCAGCTTGGCCGGCACAGATACGCAGTATTTT. It yields the protein CASSLAGTDTQYF.

This chain uses TRBV11-2 with TRBJ2-7; 9 bases match TRBD2. V shed 2 bases, J shed 2 bases, and the junction held 7 bases outside the gene matches. The CDR3 has 16 amino acids. Looked up from germline, CDR1 is SGHAT and CDR2 is FQNNGV. The CDR3 protein is CASSLMLASGAYEQYF. The CDR3 nucleotides are TGTGCCAGCAGCTTAATGTTGGCTAGCGGGGCCTACGAGCAGTACTTC.

This chain uses TRBV27 with TRBJ2-1; D not certain. Trimming removed 6 bases from V and 4 bases from J, with 7 bases in between. CDR1 and CDR2 (germline): MNHEY, SMNVEV (reference sequence). The CDR3 is made up of 12 amino acids. The CDR3 DNA is TGTGCCAGCAGACGGTCTTACAATGAGCAGTTCTTC. This gives the protein CASRRSYNEQFF.

The rearrangement links TRBV29-1 to TRBJ2-5; 9 bases match TRBD1. Trimming at V came to 3 bases and at J to 5 bases, leaving 7 bases not matched to a gene. Per germline, CDR1 SQVTM and CDR2 ANQGSEA. The CDR3 contains 14 residues. The CDR3 DNA is TGCAGCGTTGAGTCGGACAGGGGTGGGGAGACCCAGTACTTC. Amino acid sequence: CSVESDRGGETQYF. Full variable domain (rest looked up from reference TRBV29-1 and TRBJ2-5): SAVISQKPSRDICQRGTSLTIQCQVDSQVTMMFWYRQQPGQSLTLIATANQGSEATYESGFVIDKFPISRPNLTFSTLTVSNMSPEDSSIYLCSVESDRGGETQYFGPGTRLLVL.